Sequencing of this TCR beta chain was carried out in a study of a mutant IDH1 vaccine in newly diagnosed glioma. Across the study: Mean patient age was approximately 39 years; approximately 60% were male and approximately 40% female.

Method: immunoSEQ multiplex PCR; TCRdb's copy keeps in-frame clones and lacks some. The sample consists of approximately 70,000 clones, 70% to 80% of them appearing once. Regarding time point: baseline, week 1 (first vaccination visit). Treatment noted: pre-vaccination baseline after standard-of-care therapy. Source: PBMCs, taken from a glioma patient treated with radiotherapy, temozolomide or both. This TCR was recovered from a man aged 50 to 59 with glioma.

CDR3 sequence (DNA): TGCGCCAGCCAAAGGGGAGGACAAGAGACCCAGTACTTC. The encoded protein is CASQRGGQETQYF. This chain joins TRBV5-1 and TRBJ2-5; D may be TRBD2 (6 bases). V lost 7 bases and J 2 bases, leaving 12 bases between the germline ends. Germline V lookup: CDR1 SGHRS, CDR2 YFSETQ. The CDR3 sequence is 13 residues long.